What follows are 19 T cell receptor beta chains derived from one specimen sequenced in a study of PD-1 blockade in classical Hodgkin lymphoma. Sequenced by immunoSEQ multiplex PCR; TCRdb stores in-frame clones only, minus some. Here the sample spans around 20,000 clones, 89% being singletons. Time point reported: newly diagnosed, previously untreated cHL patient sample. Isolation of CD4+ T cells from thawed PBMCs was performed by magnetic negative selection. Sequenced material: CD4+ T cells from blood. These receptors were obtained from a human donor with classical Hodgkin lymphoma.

The CDR3: CASRASYKDRVDSPLHF. The CDR3 nucleotides read TGTGCCAGCAGGGCGTCATATAAGGACAGGGTTGATTCACCCCTCCACTTT. The chain uses TRBV2 and TRBJ1-6; 8 nucleotides agree with TRBD1. The CDR3 spans 17 residues. CDR1 and CDR2 (germline): SNHLY, FYNNEI. Germline trimming cut 6 bases from V and 8 bases from J; bases unmatched to any gene: 15.

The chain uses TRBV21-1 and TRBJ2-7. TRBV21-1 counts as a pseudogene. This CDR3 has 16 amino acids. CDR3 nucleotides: TGTGCCAGCAGCAAAGAGGGACGGCCAAGCTCCTACGAGCAGTACTTC. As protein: CASSKEGRPSSYEQYF.

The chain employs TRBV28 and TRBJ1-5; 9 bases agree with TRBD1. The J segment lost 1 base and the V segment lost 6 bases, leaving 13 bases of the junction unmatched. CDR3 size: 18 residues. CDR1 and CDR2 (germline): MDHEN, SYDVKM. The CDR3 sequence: CASSPIQGAGASNQPQHF. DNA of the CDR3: TGTGCCAGCAGCCCCATACAGGGGGCAGGGGCAAGCAATCAGCCCCAGCATTTT. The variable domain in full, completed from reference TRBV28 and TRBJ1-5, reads DVKVTQSSRYLVKRTGEKVFLECVQDMDHENMFWYRQDPGLGLRLIYFSYDVKMKEKGDIPEGYSVSREKKERFSLILESASTNQTSMYLCASSPIQGAGASNQPQHFGDGTRLSIL.

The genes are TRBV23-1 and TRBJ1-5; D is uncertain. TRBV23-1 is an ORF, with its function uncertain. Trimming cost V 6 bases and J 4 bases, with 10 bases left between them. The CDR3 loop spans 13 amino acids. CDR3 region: CASRKKENQPQHF. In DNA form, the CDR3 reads TGCGCCAGCAGGAAGAAGGAGAATCAGCCCCAGCATTTT.

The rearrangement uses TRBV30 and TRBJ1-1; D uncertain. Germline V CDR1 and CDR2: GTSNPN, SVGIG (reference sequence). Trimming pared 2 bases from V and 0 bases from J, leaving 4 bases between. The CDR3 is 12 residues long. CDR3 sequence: CAWSTMNTEAFF. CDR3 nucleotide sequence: TGTGCCTGGAGTACAATGAACACTGAAGCTTTCTTT.

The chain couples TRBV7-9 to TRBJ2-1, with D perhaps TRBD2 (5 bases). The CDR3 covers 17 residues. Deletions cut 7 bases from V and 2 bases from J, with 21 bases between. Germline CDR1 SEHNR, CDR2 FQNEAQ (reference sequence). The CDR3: CASTTFRTAGTYNEQFF. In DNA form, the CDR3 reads TGTGCCAGCACTACCTTTCGGACGGCGGGCACCTACAATGAGCAGTTCTTC.

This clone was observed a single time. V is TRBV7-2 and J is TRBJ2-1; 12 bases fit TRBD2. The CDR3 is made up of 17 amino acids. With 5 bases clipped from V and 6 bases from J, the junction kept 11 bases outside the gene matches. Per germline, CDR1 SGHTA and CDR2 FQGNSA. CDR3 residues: CASSPLAGGPPFNEQFF. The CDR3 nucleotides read TGTGCCAGCAGCCCTCTAGCGGGGGGGCCCCCGTTCAATGAGCAGTTCTTC.

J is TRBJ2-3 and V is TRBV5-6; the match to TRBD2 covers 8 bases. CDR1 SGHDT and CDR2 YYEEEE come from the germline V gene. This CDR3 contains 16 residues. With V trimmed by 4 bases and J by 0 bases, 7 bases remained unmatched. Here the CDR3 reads CASSIPRGASTDTQYF. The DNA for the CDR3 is TGTGCCAGCAGCATCCCGCGGGGGGCTAGCACAGATACGCAGTATTTT. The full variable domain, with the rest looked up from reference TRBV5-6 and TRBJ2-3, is DAGVTQSPTHLIKTRGQQVTLRCSPKSGHDTVSWYQQALGQGPQFIFQYYEEEERQRGNFPDRFSGHQFPNYSSELNVNALLLGDSALYLCASSIPRGASTDTQYFGPGTRLTVL.

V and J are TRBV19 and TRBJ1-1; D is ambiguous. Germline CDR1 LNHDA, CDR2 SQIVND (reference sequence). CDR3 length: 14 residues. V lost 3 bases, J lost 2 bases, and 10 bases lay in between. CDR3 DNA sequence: TGTGCCAGTAGTATCCGAGTCCCAAACACTGAAGCTTTCTTT. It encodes CASSIRVPNTEAFF.

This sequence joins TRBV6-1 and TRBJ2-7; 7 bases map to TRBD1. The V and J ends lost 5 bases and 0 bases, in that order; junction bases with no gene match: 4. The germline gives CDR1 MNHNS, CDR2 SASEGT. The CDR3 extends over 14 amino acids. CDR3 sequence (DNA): TGTGCCAGCAGTCCAGACAGGGTCTCCTACGAGCAGTACTTC. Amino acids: CASSPDRVSYEQYF.

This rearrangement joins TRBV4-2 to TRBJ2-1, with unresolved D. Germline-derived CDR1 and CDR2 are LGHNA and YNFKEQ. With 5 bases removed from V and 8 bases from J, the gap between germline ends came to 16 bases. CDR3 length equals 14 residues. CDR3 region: CASSATTRRDEQFF. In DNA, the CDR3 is TGTGCCAGCAGCGCGACAACCCGGCGTGATGAGCAGTTCTTC.

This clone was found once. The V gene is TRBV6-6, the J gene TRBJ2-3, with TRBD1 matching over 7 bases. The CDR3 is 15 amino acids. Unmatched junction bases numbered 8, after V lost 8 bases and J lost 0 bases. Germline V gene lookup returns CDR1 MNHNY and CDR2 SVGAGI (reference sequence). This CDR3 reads CASEDRARSTDTQYF. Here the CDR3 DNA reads TGTGCCAGCGAAGACAGGGCACGAAGCACAGATACGCAGTATTTT.

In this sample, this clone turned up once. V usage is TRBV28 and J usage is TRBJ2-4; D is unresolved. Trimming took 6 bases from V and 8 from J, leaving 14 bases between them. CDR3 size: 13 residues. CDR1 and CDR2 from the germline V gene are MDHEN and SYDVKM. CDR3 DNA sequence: TGTGCCAGCAGCCAGGCCGCAAGTGACATTCAGTACTTC. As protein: CASSQAASDIQYF.

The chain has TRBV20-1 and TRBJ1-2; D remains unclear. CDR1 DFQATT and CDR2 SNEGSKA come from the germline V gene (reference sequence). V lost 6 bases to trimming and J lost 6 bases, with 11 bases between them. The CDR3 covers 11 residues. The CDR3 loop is CSAEGRDGYTF. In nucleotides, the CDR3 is TGCAGTGCCGAGGGAAGAGATGGCTACACCTTC.

CDR3 sequence: CASSKALQTNTGELFF. CDR3 nucleotide sequence: TGTGCCAGCAGCAAAGCCCTCCAGACAAACACCGGGGAGCTGTTTTTT. The genes are TRBV21-1 and TRBJ2-2; TRBD1 was called by the table and not checked on the DNA. TRBV21-1 is recorded as a pseudogene. CDR3 size: 16 residues.

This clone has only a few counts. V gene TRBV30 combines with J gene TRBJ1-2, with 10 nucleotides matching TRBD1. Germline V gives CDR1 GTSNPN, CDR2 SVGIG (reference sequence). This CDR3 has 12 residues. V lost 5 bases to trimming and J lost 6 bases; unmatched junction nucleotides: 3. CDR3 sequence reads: CAWGDRGNGYTF. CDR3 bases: TGTGCCTGGGGGGACAGGGGAAATGGCTACACCTTC. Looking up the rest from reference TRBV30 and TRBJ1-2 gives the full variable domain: SQTIHQWPATLVQPVGSPLSLECTVEGTSNPNLYWYRQAAGRGLQLLFYSVGIGQISSEVPQNLSASRPQDRQFILSSKKLLLSDSGFYLCAWGDRGNGYTFGSGTRLTVV.

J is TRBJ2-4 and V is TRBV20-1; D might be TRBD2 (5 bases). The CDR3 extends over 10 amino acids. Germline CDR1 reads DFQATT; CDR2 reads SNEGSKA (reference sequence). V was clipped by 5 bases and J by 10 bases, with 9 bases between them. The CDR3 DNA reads TGCAGTGCTGGAGGCGGTATTCAGTACTTC. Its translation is CSAGGGIQYF.

CDR3 amino acids: CASSQDRGAQGSTEAFF. The CDR3 nucleotides are TGTGCCAGCAGCCAAGACCGGGGGGCACAGGGAAGTACTGAAGCTTTCTTT. J is TRBJ1-1 and V is TRBV4-2; TRBD1 might be the D (6 bases). The CDR3 has 17 residues. V was trimmed by 0 bases and J by 5 bases, leaving 19 bases between them. Germline V gives CDR1 LGHNA, CDR2 YNFKEQ.

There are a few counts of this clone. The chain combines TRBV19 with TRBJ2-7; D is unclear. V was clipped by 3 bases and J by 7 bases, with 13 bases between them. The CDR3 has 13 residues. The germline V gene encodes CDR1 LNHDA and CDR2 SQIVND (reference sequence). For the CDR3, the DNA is TGTGCCAGTAGTATTGATATGACGATTGAGCAGTACTTC. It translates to CASSIDMTIEQYF. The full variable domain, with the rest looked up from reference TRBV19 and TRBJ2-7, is DGGITQSPKYLFRKEGQNVTLSCEQNLNHDAMYWYRQDPGQGLRLIYYSQIVNDFQKGDIAEGYSVSREKKESFPLTVTSAQKNPTAFYLCASSIDMTIEQYFGPGTRLTVT.